These T cell receptor beta chains were read from a single sample in a study of CD8+CD57+ T cells in acquired aplastic anemia. Each CDR3 protein gets one entry after TCRdb re-called the reads with MiXCR. This table holds about 400,000 distinct CDR3 sequences, just under 70% found once. The sample consisted of sorted CD4+, CD8+, or CD8+CD57+ T cells (not recorded which) from PBMCs. These receptors were taken from a human donor in good health, serving as a control. Both conserved end residues are part of each CDR3. D genes are given only for firm matches. Clone sizes are given selectively: once, few, many, or a class where the clone is expanded.

d_call clone_size j_call v_call cdr3_nt cdr3_aa
TRBD1 few TRBJ1-1 TRBV10-3 TGTGCCATCAGGGGACAGGGAGATACTGAAGCTTTCTTT CAIRGQGDTEAFF
TRBD2 few TRBJ2-1 TRBV6-2/TRBV6-3 TGTGCCAGCAGTCCACGGCTGAGCGGGGGGCTGTACAAAGAGCAGTTCTTC CASSPRLSGGLYKEQFF
NA NA TRBJ1-6 TRBV7-2 TGTGCCAGCAGCGCCCTTGGCGGGGGGGTGCGGGAGACCTTT CASSALGGGVRETF
NA NA TRBJ2-5 TRBV25-1 TGTGCCAGCAGTGAAAACACACAAGAGACCCAGTACTTC CASSENTQETQYF
NA NA TRBJ1-1 TRBV11-1 TGTGCCAGCAGCTTCGGTACTAGGAGCACTGAAGCTTTCTTT CASSFGTRSTEAFF
NA once TRBJ2-1 TRBV4-2 TGTGCCAGCAGCTTTAGGGTCCCCGAGGAGCAGTTCTTC CASSFRVPEEQFF
NA many TRBJ2-1 TRBV4-3 TGCGCCAGCAGCCAGGCAAATATCAATGAGCAGTTCTTC CASSQANINEQFF
NA NA TRBJ2-1 TRBV7-4 TGTGCCAGCAGCTTACCCGGGGGCAATAATGAGCAGTTCTTC CASSLPGGNNEQFF
NA NA TRBJ1-5 TRBV7-8 TGTGCCAGCAGCTTAGTGCAGAATTCACCCCTCCACTATTTT CASSLVQNSPLHYF
NA NA TRBJ1-2 TRBV25-1 TGTGCCAGCAGCGAAGCGGAAGGGTCGACGAACAATGGCTACACCTTC CASSEAEGSTNNGYTF
TRBD2 many TRBJ2-1 TRBV7-3 TGTGCCAGCAGCTTAGAGGGTGGAGCGGGAAGCTCCTACAATGAGCAGTTCTTC CASSLEGGAGSSYNEQFF
NA NA TRBJ1-2 TRBV20-1 TGCAGTGCTCCGACAGCTGCCCGTGGCTACACCTTC CSAPTAARGYTF
NA many TRBJ2-3 TRBV6-1 TGTGCCAGCAGTGCTAACTGGCCAGATACGCAGTATTTT CASSANWPDTQYF
NA NA TRBJ1-6 TRBV20-1 TGCAGTGCTAGAGATGACTGGGGGTCACCCCTCCACTTT CSARDDWGSPLHF
NA many TRBJ1-3 TRBV6-5 TGTGCCAGCAGTTTTGGTGTTGCCATATATTTT CASSFGVAIYF
TRBD1 NA TRBJ1-2 TRBV5-1 TGCGCCAGCAGCCTAAGACTGGCGGGGGACAGATCAACTAACTATGGCTACACCTTC CASSLRLAGDRSTNYGYTF
TRBD1 many TRBJ1-1 TRBV6-5 TGTGCCAGCAGTTACTCGATTAGGGGGCACACTGAAGCTTTCTTT CASSYSIRGHTEAFF
NA many TRBJ1-1 TRBV20-1 TGCAGTGCTCCCACTCTCGACAACACTGAAGCTTTCTTT CSAPTLDNTEAFF
TRBD1 NA TRBJ1-4 TRBV9 TGTGCCAGCAGTCGTCACAGGGGGGACAATCTCTATTTT CASSRHRGDNLYF
NA many TRBJ1-2 TRBV6-8 TGTGCCAGCAGTTACACTGGCGGGGGGGGGCACTATGGCTACACCTTC CASSYTGGGGHYGYTF
NA NA TRBJ2-5 TRBV5-1 TGCGCCAGCAGCATTTCAGAGACGGGGTACTTC CASSISETGYF
NA NA TRBJ2-1 TRBV20-1 TGCAGTGCTAGTCGGGGGGCTCGGAATGAGCAGTTCTTC CSASRGARNEQFF
NA NA TRBJ2-1 TRBV20-1 TGCGCTCCGGGGCACGTTGGCGATGAGCAGTTCTTC CAPGHVGDEQFF
TRBD2 NA TRBJ2-1 TRBV7-7 TGTGCTAGCAGCTTAGGACTAGCGGGGGTTTTGAATGAGCAGTTCTTC CASSLGLAGVLNEQFF
NA once TRBJ2-1 TRBV20-1 TGCAGTGCTAGAGTGCGGGGCTCCTACAATGAGCAGTTCTTC CSARVRGSYNEQFF
NA NA TRBJ1-2 TRBV7-9 TGTGCCAGCAGCTTAGTGACGGGGGCTAGAGGAAACACCTTC CASSLVTGARGNTF
NA NA TRBJ1-2 TRBV5-5 TGTGCCAGCAGCTTATCCGCCGGCCGAGGTTTATATGGCTACACCTTC CASSLSAGRGLYGYTF
NA NA TRBJ1-5 TRBV19 TGTGCCAGTAGTATAGATTGGGACAACAATCAGCCCCAGCATTTT CASSIDWDNNQPQHF
NA NA TRBJ1-1 TRBV10-3 TGTGCCATCAGTGATTTTGGCAGGCATGAAGCTTTCTTT CAISDFGRHEAFF
NA NA TRBJ2-7 TRBV5-1 TGTGCCAGCAGCCAGGCCACTAACGAGGAGTACTTC CASSQATNEEYF
NA NA TRBJ2-1 TRBV5-1 TGTGCCAGCAGCACAGCTGGCCCCAATGAGCAGTTCTTC CASSTAGPNEQFF
TRBD1 many TRBJ1-4 TRBV12-3/TRBV12-4 TGTGCCAGCAGATTAACAGGGGATGAAAAACTGTTTTTT CASRLTGDEKLFF
NA NA TRBJ1-2 TRBV2 TGTGCCAGCAGTGGAGACGGTCGAGCTAACTATGGCTACACCTTC CASSGDGRANYGYTF
TRBD1 once TRBJ2-2 TRBV5-4 TGTGCCAGCAGCCTCCGGGAGACAGGGGACACCGGGGAGCTGTTTTTT CASSLRETGDTGELFF
NA NA TRBJ2-7 TRBV24-1 TGTGCCACCTCAGACCCCTACGAGCAGTACTTC CATSDPYEQYF
NA NA TRBJ1-1 TRBV5-1 TGCGCCAGCAGCTCGTCCGCAGGGTTGCCTGAAGCTTTCTTT CASSSSAGLPEAFF
NA NA TRBJ1-6 TRBV2 TGTGCCAGCAGCGCACACAGTGGTCGAACACCCCTCCTCTTT CASSAHSGRTPLLF
NA NA TRBJ1-6 TRBV5-4 TGTGCCAGCAGCACCAGAACCCTAGACTCACCCCTCCACTTT CASSTRTLDSPLHF
NA NA TRBJ1-1 TRBV7-3 TGTGCCAGCAGAGGCCAGGGCGCTGAAGATTTCTTC CASRGQGAEDFF
TRBD1 NA TRBJ1-3 TRBV10-3 TGTGCCATCAGGACGACAGGGTCTGGAAACACCATATATTTT CAIRTTGSGNTIYF
NA many TRBJ2-3 TRBV2 TGTGCCAGCAGTGAACAGTTAGACACAGATACGCAGTATTTT CASSEQLDTDTQYF
NA NA TRBJ1-1 TRBV19 TGTGCCAGTAGTATGGGCGCCCTGAACACTGAAGCTTTCTTT CASSMGALNTEAFF
NA NA TRBJ1-6 TRBV7-2 TGTGCCAGCAGCTTAGAGGGGGAACATTCACCCCTCCACTTT CASSLEGEHSPLHF
NA NA TRBJ1-1 TRBV5-5 TGTGCCAGCAGCATAATGGCTGGGAAAGCTGAAGCTTTCTTT CASSIMAGKAEAFF
NA NA TRBJ1-5 TRBV7-3 TGTGCCAGTAGTTTAGTGGCAGGGGATCAGACGCAGCATTTT CASSLVAGDQTQHF
NA many TRBJ1-1 TRBV5-1 TGCGCCAGCAGCCAATCATTTACCGTGCGGGAGGTGGGCACTGAAGCTTTCTTT CASSQSFTVREVGTEAFF
TRBD1 many TRBJ2-5 TRBV20-1 TGCAGTGCTTTCGAGGGGGCTGGGGAGACCCAGTACTTC CSAFEGAGETQYF
NA NA TRBJ1-4 TRBV29-1 TGCAGTGGCACCGGAACGTGCAGTAATGAAAAACTGTTTTTT CSGTGTCSNEKLFF
NA many TRBJ1-2 TRBV30 TGTGCCTTGTACAGCTATGGCTACACCTTC CALYSYGYTF
NA NA TRBJ1-1 TRBV10-3 TGTGCCATCAGTGATTGGCGGTGGGTAGAGGCTTTCTTT CAISDWRWVEAFF
NA many TRBJ2-7 TRBV5-6 TGTGCCAGCAGGGGTTATGGTTTCTCCTACGAGCAGTACTTC CASRGYGFSYEQYF
TRBD1 NA TRBJ2-1 TRBV12-3/TRBV12-4 TGTGCCAGCTCCCCTGACAGGGGCTACGATGAGCAGTTCTTC CASSPDRGYDEQFF